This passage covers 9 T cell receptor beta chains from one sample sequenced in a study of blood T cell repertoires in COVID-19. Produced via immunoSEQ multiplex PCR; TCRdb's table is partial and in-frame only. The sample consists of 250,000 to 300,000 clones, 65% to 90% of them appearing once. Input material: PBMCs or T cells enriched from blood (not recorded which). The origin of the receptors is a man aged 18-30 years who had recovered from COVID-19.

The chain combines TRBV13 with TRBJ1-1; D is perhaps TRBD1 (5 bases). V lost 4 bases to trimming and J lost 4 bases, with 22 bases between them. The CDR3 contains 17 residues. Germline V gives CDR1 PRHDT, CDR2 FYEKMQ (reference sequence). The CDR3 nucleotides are TGTGCCAGCAGCTCAGACAGCGACAACCAATGGGGCACTGAAGCTTTCTTT. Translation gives CASSSDSDNQWGTEAFF.

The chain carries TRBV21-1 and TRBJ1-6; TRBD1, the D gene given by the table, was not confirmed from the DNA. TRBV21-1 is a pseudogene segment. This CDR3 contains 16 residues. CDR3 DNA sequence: TGTGCCAGCAGCAAAGCGCCCCGGACAGGGGACCCACCCCTCCACTTT. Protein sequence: CASSKAPRTGDPPLHF.

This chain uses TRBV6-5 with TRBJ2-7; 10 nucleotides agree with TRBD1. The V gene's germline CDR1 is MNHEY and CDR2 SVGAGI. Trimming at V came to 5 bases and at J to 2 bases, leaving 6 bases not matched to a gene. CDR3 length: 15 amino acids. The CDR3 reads CASSHGTGATYEQYF. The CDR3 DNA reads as TGTGCCAGCAGTCACGGGACAGGGGCCACCTACGAGCAGTACTTC.

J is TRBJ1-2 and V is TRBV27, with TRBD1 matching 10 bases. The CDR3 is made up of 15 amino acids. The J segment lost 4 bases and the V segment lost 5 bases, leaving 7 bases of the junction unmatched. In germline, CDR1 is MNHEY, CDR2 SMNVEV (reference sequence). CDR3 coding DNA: TGTGCCAGCAGTCTTGGACAGGGGGTACGCTATGGCTACACCTTC. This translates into CASSLGQGVRYGYTF.

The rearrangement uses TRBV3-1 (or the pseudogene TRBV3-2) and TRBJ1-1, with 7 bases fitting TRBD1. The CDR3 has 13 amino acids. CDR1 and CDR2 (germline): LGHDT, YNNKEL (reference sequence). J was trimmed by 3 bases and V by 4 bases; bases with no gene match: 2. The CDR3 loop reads CASSPDRDTEAFF. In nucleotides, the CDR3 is TGTGCCAGCAGCCCCGACAGGGACACTGAAGCTTTCTTT.

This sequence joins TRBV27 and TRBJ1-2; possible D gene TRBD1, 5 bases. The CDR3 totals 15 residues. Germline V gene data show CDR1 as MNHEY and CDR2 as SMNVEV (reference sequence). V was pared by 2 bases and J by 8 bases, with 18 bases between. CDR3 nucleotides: TGTGCCAGCAGTTTAGTTGGCAGGGAAGTTGGAGGCTACACCTTC. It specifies CASSLVGREVGGYTF.

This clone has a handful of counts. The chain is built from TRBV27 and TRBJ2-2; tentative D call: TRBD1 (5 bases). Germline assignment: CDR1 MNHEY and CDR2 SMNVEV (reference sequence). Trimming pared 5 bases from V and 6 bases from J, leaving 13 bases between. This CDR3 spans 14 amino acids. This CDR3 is CASSTHRLSGELFF. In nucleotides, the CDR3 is TGTGCCAGCAGTACCCACAGGCTCTCCGGGGAGCTGTTTTTT.

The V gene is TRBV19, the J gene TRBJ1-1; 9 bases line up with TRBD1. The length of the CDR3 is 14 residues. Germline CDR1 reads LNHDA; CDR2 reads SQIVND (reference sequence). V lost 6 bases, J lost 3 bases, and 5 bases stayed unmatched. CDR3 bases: TGTGCCAGTAGACCCACAGGGGGCTACACTGAAGCTTTCTTT. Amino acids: CASRPTGGYTEAFF.

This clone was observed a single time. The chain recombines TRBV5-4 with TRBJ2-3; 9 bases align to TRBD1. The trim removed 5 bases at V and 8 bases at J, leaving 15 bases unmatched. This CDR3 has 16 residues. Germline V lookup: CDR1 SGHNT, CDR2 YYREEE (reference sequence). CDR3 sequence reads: CASRSDRGSAWSTQYF. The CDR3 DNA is TGTGCCAGCAGGTCTGACAGGGGGAGTGCATGGTCTACGCAGTATTTT.